What follows is one T cell receptor beta chain and its context. This entry belongs to a study of blood T cell repertoires in COVID-19. Background on the study: The samples span acute and convalescent COVID-19 from the United States, Italy and Spain. PBMCs, B-cell-depleted T cells, or T cells provided the cDNA or gDNA that made up the material.

CDR1 is SGHTS and CDR2 is YDEGEE in the germline V gene. This CDR3 spans 16 amino acids. Trimming cost V 6 bases and J 6 bases, with 23 bases left between them. In the original processing: Reference gene primer amplification gave nucleated cell count estimates. The table came from immunoSEQ multiplex PCR; TCRdb's copy has only in-frame clones and leaves some out. V, J and clone size are taken as reported in that table, and D and trimming were inferred from the DNA itself. The table records about 46,000 clones, 90% of them present only once. This chain uses TRBV5-8 with TRBJ2-3; D may be TRBD2 (5 bases). This sequence originates from a man aged 70-80 years with active COVID-19. The material sequenced was peripheral blood. The CDR3 here is CASTPLGLSGQDTQYF. The CDR3, as DNA: TGTGCCAGCACCCCCCTAGGACTCTCTGGGCAGGATACGCAGTATTTT.